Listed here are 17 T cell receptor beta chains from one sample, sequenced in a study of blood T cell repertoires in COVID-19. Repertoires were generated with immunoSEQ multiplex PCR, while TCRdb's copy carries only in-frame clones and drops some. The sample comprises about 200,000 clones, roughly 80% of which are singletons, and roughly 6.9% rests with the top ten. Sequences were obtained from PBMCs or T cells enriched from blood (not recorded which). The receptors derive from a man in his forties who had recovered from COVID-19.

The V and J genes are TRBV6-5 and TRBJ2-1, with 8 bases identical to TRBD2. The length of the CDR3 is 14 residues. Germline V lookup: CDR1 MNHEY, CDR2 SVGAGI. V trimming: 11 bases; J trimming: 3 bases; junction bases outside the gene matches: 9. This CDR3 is CAGSGGRLYNEQFF. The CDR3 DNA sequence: TGTGCCGGGAGCGGGGGACGGCTCTACAATGAGCAGTTCTTC.

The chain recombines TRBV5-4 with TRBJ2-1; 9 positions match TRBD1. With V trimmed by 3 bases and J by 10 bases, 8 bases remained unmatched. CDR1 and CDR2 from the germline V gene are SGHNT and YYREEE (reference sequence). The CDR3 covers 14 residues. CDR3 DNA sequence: TGTGCCAGCAGCTGGGGAACAGGGGGCGGGGAGCAGTTCTTC. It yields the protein CASSWGTGGGEQFF.

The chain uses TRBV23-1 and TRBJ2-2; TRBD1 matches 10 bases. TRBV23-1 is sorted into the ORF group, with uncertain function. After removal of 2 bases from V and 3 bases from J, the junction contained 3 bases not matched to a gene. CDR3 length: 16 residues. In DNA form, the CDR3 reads TGCGCCAGCAGTCAAACCGGGACAGGGGACACCGGGGAGCTGTTTTTT. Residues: CASSQTGTGDTGELFF.

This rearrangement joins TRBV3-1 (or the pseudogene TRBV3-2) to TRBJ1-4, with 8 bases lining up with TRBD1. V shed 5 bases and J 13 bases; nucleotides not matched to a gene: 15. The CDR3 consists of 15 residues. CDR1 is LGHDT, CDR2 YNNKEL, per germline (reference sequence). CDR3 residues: CASSGGQGTRVALFF. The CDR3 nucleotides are TGTGCCAGCAGCGGTGGACAGGGTACTCGTGTTGCACTGTTTTTT.

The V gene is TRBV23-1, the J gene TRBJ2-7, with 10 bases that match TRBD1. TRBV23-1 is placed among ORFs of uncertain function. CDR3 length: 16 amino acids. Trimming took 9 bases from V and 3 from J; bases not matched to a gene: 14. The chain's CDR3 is CASKNPGQGSSYEQYF. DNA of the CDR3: TGCGCCAGTAAGAATCCGGGACAGGGGTCTAGCTACGAGCAGTACTTC.

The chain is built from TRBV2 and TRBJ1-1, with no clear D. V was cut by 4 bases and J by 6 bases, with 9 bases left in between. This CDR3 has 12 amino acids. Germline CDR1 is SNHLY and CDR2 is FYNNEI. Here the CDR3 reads CASSGSGPEAFF. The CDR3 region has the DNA TGTGCCAGCAGTGGGTCAGGCCCTGAAGCTTTCTTT. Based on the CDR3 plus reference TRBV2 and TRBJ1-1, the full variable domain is EPEVTQTPSHQVTQMGQEVILRCVPISNHLYFYWYRQILGQKVEFLVSFYNNEISEKSEIFDDQFSVERPDGSNFTLKIRSTKLEDSAMYFCASSGSGPEAFFGQGTRLTVV.

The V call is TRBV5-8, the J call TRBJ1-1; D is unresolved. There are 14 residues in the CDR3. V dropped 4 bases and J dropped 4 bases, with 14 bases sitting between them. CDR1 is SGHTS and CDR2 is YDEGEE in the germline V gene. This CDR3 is CASSLVARVTEAFF. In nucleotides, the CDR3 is TGTGCCAGCAGCCTCGTTGCGCGGGTCACTGAAGCTTTCTTT.

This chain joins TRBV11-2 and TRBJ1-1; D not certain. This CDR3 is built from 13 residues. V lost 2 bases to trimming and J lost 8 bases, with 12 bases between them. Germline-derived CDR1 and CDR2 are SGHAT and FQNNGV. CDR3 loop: CASSLYRGVEAFF. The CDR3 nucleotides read TGTGCCAGCAGCTTATACCGAGGAGTCGAAGCTTTCTTT. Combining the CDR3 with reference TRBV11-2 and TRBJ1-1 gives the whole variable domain EAGVAQSPRYKIIEKRQSVAFWCNPISGHATLYWYQQILGQGPKLLIQFQNNGVVDDSQLPKDRFSAERLKGVDSTLKIQPAKLEDSAVYLCASSLYRGVEAFFGQGTRLTVV.

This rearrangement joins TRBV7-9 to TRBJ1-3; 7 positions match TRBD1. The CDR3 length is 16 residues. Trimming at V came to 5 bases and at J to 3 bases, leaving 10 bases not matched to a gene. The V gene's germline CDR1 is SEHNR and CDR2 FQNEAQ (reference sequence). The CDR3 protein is CASSPRTGHYGNTIYF. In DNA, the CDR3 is TGTGCCAGCAGCCCCAGGACAGGCCATTATGGAAACACCATATATTTT.

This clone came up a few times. CDR3 residues: CASSYQSGTGELFF. CDR3 in DNA: TGTGCCAGCAGTTATCAGTCTGGCACCGGGGAGCTGTTTTTT. This chain connects TRBV6-5 to TRBJ2-2; no definite D call. V shed 3 bases and J shed 4 bases, with 9 bases lying between them. The CDR3 length is 14 residues. Germline-derived CDR1 and CDR2 are MNHEY and SVGAGI.

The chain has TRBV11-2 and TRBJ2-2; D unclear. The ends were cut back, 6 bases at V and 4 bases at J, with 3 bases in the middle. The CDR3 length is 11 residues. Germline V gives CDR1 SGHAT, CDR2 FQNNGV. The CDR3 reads CASRATGELFF. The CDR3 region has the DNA TGTGCCAGCAGGGCCACCGGGGAGCTGTTTTTT. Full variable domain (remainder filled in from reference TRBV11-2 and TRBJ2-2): EAGVAQSPRYKIIEKRQSVAFWCNPISGHATLYWYQQILGQGPKLLIQFQNNGVVDDSQLPKDRFSAERLKGVDSTLKIQPAKLEDSAVYLCASRATGELFFGEGSRLTVL.

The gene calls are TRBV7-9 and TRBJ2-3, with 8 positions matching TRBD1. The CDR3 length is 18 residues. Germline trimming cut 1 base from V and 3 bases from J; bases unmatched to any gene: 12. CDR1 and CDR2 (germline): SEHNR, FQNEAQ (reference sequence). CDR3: CASSLEWAGGRSTDTQYF. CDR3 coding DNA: TGTGCCAGCAGCTTAGAGTGGGCAGGGGGCCGGTCGACAGATACGCAGTATTTT.

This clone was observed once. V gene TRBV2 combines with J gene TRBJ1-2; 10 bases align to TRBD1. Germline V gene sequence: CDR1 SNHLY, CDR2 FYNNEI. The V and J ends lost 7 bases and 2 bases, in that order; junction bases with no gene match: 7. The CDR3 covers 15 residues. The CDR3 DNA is TGTGCCAGCACCGCGGGACAGGGGAAGAACTATGGCTACACCTTC. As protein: CASTAGQGKNYGYTF.

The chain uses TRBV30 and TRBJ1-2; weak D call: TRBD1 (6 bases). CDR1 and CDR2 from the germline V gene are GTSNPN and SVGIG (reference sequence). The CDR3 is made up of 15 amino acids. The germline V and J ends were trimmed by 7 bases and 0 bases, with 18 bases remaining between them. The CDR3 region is CAYRRTEPTNYGYTF. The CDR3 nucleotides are TGTGCCTACCGCCGGACAGAACCTACTAACTATGGCTACACCTTC.

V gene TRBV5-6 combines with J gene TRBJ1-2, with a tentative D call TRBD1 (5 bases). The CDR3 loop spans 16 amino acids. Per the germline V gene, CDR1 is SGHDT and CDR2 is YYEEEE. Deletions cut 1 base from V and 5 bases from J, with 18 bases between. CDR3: CASSLSAGRRGYGYTF. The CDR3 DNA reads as TGTGCCAGCAGCTTGTCTGCGGGGAGGAGGGGTTATGGCTACACCTTC.

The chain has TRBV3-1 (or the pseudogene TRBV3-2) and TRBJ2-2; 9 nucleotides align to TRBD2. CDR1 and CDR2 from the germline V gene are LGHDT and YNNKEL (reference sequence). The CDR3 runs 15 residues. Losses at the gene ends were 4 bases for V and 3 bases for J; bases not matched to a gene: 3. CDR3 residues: CASSRRLADTGELFF. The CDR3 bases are TGTGCCAGCAGCCGTAGACTAGCGGACACCGGGGAGCTGTTTTTT.

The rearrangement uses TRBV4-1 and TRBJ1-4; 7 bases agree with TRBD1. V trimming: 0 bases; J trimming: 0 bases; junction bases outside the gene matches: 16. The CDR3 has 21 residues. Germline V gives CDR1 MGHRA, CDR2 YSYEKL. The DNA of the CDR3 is TGCGCCAGCAGCCAAGACATAAGAACAGGGGATGGGTTTGCAACTAATGAAAAACTGTTTTTT. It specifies CASSQDIRTGDGFATNEKLFF.